The 5 T cell receptor beta chains below all came from one sample that was sequenced in a study of T cells in tumors after PD-1 blockade. TCRdb's table, derived via immunoSEQ multiplex PCR, lists solely in-frame clones and lacks some. The sample shows around 4,800 clones, around 60% of them seen only once. Specimen: tumor tissue, collected after anti-PD-1 treatment. The origin of the receptors is a human donor with basal cell carcinoma.

This clone has just one count. The genes are TRBV7-6 and TRBJ2-1; TRBD2 matches 9 bases. Germline CDR1 and CDR2: SGHVS and FNYEAQ. With V trimmed by 1 base and J by 3 bases, 4 bases remained unmatched. This CDR3 is built from 16 residues. The CDR3 DNA reads as TGTGCCAGCAGCTTAGGGGCTAGCGGGGTCTACAATGAGCAGTTCTTC. Translated, it gives CASSLGASGVYNEQFF.

The chain recombines TRBV9 with TRBJ2-3; 8 bases fit TRBD1. V shed 4 bases and J 0 bases; nucleotides not matched to a gene: 10. Germline-derived CDR1 and CDR2 are SGDLS and YYNGEE. CDR3 length: 17 amino acids. Here the CDR3 DNA reads TGTGCCAGCAGCCCTAGACAGGGGTCGGGTAGCACAGATACGCAGTATTTT. This encodes CASSPRQGSGSTDTQYF.

The chain recombines TRBV11-2 with TRBJ2-2, with D possibly TRBD2 on 5 matching bases. V was shortened by 1 base and J by 7 bases, with 13 bases between the two germline ends. CDR1 is SGHAT, CDR2 FQNNGV, per germline. The CDR3 is 15 amino acids. The CDR3 loop reads CASSLGLLHSGELFF. CDR3 coding DNA: TGTGCCAGCAGCTTAGGACTACTACACAGCGGGGAGCTGTTTTTT. The variable domain in full, completed from reference TRBV11-2 and TRBJ2-2, reads EAGVAQSPRYKIIEKRQSVAFWCNPISGHATLYWYQQILGQGPKLLIQFQNNGVVDDSQLPKDRFSAERLKGVDSTLKIQPAKLEDSAVYLCASSLGLLHSGELFFGEGSRLTVL.

The CDR3 sequence: CASSNRGLTEAFF. CDR3 sequence (DNA): TGTGCCAGCAGCAACAGGGGGCTCACTGAAGCTTTCTTT. V gene TRBV5-6 combines with J gene TRBJ1-1; 9 bases are shared with TRBD1. The germline V gene has CDR1 SGHDT and CDR2 YYEEEE. J gave up 4 bases and V 4 bases, and 2 bases lay outside the gene matches. The CDR3 contains 13 residues.

This clone was found a few times. J is TRBJ1-4 and V is TRBV27; TRBD1 matches at 7 bases. The CDR3 is 14 amino acids. Looked up from germline, CDR1 is MNHEY and CDR2 is SMNVEV (reference sequence). The V gene end was trimmed by 3 bases and the J gene end by 6 bases; junction bases not matched to a gene: 4. The CDR3 coding sequence is TGTGCCAGCAGTTTCAGTCAGGGGGATGAAAAACTGTTTTTT. It yields the protein CASSFSQGDEKLFF. The whole variable domain, filled in from reference TRBV27 and TRBJ1-4, reads EAQVTQNPRYLITVTGKKLTVTCSQNMNHEYMSWYRQDPGLGLRQIYYSMNVEVTDKGDVPEGYKVSRKEKRNFPLILESPSPNQTSLYFCASSFSQGDEKLFFGSGTQLSVL.